This T cell receptor (beta chain) was recovered during a study of regulatory T cells in long-lasting Graves disease (dated by TCRdb to the early 2020s). Concerning the study at large: In the newly diagnosed Graves' disease group, patients had been taking antithyroid drugs for less than 3 months. Persistent Graves' disease patients were compared with newly diagnosed Graves' disease patients by peripheral blood TCR sequencing and RNA sequencing. The study took place in China and was registered as a clinical trial. A total of roughly 33 samples were covered by TCR sequencing, comprising about 13 persistent and around 20 newly diagnosed Graves' disease patients. Here is what the overall study found, with its caveats: Peripheral blood alone was examined, since thyroid tissue, which constituted the primary lesion, could not be accessed. The small sample size was acknowledged by the authors as a limitation that may reduce accuracy. Compared with newly diagnosed patients, patients with persistent Graves' disease had lower TCR Shannon entropy and fewer highly expanded clones, which suggests clonal expansion. More public clonotypes were shared among persistent patients (fewer than 3,000) than among newly diagnosed patients (approximately 930). Sequencing and analysis were limited to the TCR beta chain. Persistent disease showed preferential use of TRBV28, TRBJ1-2 and TRBJ2-5, whereas newly diagnosed disease favored TRBV20-1 and TRBJ2-1.

The sample holds many counts of this clonotype. Which antigen it targets is not known. No much larger clone is present one base from it, and per-base qualities are unavailable. V is shortened by 6 bases, J by 5 bases, and the region joining them spans 16 bases. For CDR1 and CDR2, the germline V gene (reference sequence) lists MNHEY and SMNVEV. The CDR3 spans 14 residues, from the cysteine through the phenylalanine. The entry retains the CDR3 DNA only, 42 bases that are in frame from base 1. Library creation used multiplex PCR. The data were produced on an Illumina HiSeq 4000. TCR beta libraries were built with iRepertoire HTBI primers and Arm-PCR amplification of CDR3 regions. Before sequencing, the PCR products underwent gel purification. On the authors' methods: A total of around 66 TRBV and under 15 TRBJ segments were identified across samples and were used for gene usage analysis of CDR3 amino acid clonotypes. COPE and FqMerger were used to merge filtered high-quality paired reads into contigs. BLAST was used to align contigs to the IMGT TRBV, TRBD and TRBJ reference genes, and CDR3 was defined following IMGT. Any clonotype with a frequency above 0.1% was counted as a highly expanded clone. Shannon entropy was used to measure repertoire diversity, and the Gini coefficient was used to measure V-J evenness. Clonotypes shared by more than one individual were considered public. Through fastp at Q25 and MiXCR, TCRdb rebuilt clones from the public reads, retaining in-frame beta chains. Rows merge per CDR3 protein into single entries with the most common DNA and genes. These V and J calls rely on TCRdb rather than the paper's analysis. This sample lists about 620,000 distinct CDR3 sequences; 16% were detected once. The ten largest clones capture 15% to 20% of the sample.

According to the study, the label for this sample's time point signals: newly diagnosed GD, antithyroid drugs for less than 3 months. RNA was extracted from PBMCs in TRIzol for both TCR sequencing and RNA sequencing. The diagnosis of Graves' disease was made according to American Thyroid Association guidelines. The patients came from an endocrinology department in Xi'an, China. From each patient, about 8.9 milliliters of peripheral blood was collected into an EDTA anticoagulant tube. Ficoll Paque Plus density gradient separation was used to isolate PBMCs, and no additional T cell sorting was done. RNA quality was checked with an Agilent 2100 Bioanalyzer and agarose gel, and concentration with a NanoDrop 2000. This sample also belongs to another study, concerning T cells in Graves' hyperthyroidism and ophthalmopathy. The second source states: Stable Graves' hyperthyroidism was defined as no progression to ophthalmopathy during 18 months of follow-up. Hyperthyroidism patients were aged 18 to 65 years and newly diagnosed, with disease duration of less than 2 months. Exclusion was applied to patients with uncontrolled infections, other autoimmune diseases, pregnancy or lactation. Clinical symptoms, serum thyroxine and TRAb, thyroid ultrasound, and orbital computed tomography formed the basis for the diagnoses. The TCR CDR3 was subjected to a first round of RT-PCR using the HTBI primer set and the Qiagen OneStep RT-PCR kit. Most expanded thyroid clonotypes (frequency above 0.001) were also detected in blood, suggesting blood repertoires may reflect thyroid immune responses. A 13 V-J signature model separated ophthalmopathy from stable hyperthyroidism, with roughly 88% sensitivity and approximately 81% specificity in cross-validation and 80%/75% in testing. In validation, the model predicted progression to ophthalmopathy with roughly 66% sensitivity and 72% to 85% specificity, a median of roughly seven months before onset. A discovery cohort of roughly 96 patients, approximately 45 with Graves' ophthalmopathy and approximately 55 with stable Graves' hyperthyroidism, was used to find distinguishing TCR V-J signatures. Whether ophthalmopathy could be predicted prospectively was tested in an independent validation cohort made up of 18 to 20 hyperthyroidism patients plus 17 patients who later progressed to ophthalmopathy. The approximately 100 discovery patients were divided at random into training and test sets in a 7:3 ratio. In addition, the study compared T-cell repertoires in thyroid tissue and in blood from five or six Graves' hyperthyroidism patients. After blood sampling, hyperthyroidism patients were treated with methimazole at a starting dose of 30 mg daily, and ophthalmopathy patients were treated with high-dose intravenous methylprednisolone. The libraries were constructed in a second round of multiplex PCR and then size-selected and purified. Libraries were sequenced paired-end with 100 bp reads on an Illumina HiSeq2000. SOAPnuke was used to process the raw data, with reads discarded if the reads contained adapters or uncalled bases, had a mean Phred below 15, or lacked an exact constant-primer or identifier match. COPE v1.2.5 was used to merge the high-quality paired reads, and each unique nucleotide sequence was defined as a clonotype. Clonotypes were aligned to IMGT TRBV, TRBD and TRBJ reference segments using MiTCR v1.1. The analysis was restricted to V-J combinations with a frequency above 0.0001, which together covered 99.2% of the repertoires. A TCS score was defined as the ratio between F50 (clonal expansion) and ExV (chaos), using BLOSUM62-based TCRdist between CDR3 peptides within each V-J. Welch's t-statistics and random forest reduced around 510 V-J features to roughly 13, which were used in a naive Bayes classifier (R e1071). No statistical method was used to fix the sample size in advance, and group allocation was not hidden from the investigators. TCR Vbeta CDR3 sequencing of fewer than 150 peripheral blood samples (roughly 43 ophthalmopathy, 75 to 85 hyperthyroidism and 17 progressor patients) is reported in the paper.

The specimen comprised peripheral blood mononuclear cells (PBMCs), sampled at new diagnosis, from a patient treated with antithyroid drugs. The TCR comes from a woman aged 25 to 39 with Graves disease. Donor details come from another sample of the same person, matched by shared clones. The chain is assembled from TRBV27 and TRBJ1-1; perhaps TRBD1 is the D gene, with 5 bases matching. CDR3 region: CASSRLGAGTEAFF. The DNA reads TGTGCCAGCAGCCGCCTAGGGGCTGGGACTGAAGCTTTCTTT.